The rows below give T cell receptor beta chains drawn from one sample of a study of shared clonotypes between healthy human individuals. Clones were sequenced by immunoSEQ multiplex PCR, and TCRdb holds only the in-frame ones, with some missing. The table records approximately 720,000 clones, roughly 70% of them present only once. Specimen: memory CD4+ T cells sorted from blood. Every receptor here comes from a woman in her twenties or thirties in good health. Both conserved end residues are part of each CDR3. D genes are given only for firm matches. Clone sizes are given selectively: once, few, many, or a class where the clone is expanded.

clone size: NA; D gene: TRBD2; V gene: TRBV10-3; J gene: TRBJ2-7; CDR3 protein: CAISSSGMYYEQYF
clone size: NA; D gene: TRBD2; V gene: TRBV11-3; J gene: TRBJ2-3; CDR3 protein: CASSSAGGGADTQYF
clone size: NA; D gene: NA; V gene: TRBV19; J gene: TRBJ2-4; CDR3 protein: CASSPRQAIAKNIQYF
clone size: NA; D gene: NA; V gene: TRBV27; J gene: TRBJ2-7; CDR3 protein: CASSLRQQAYEQYF
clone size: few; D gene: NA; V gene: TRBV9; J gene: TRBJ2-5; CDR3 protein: CASSVTGQETQYF
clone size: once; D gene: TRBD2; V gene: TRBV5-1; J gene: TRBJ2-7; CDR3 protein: CASSLLPGLAGSSYEQYF
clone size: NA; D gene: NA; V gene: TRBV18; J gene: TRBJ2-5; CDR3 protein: CASSPPSRAGETQYF
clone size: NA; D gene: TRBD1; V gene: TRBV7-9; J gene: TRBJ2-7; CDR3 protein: CASSSDRGLYEQYF
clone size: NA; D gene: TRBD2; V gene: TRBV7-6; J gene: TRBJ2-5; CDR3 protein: CASTYSQGLAGETQYF
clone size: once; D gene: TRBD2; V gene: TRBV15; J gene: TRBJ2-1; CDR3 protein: CATSRDSSGKQFF
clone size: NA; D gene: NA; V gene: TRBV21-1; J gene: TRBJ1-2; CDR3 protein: CASIWPMARTGVDYGYTF
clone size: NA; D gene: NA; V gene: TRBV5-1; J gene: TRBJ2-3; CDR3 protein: CASSLTPGSLDF
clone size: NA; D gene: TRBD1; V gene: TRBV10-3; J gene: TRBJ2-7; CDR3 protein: CAISEEQPQGAGQYF
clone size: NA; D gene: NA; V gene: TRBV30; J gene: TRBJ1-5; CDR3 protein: CAWSAGTTTLYSNQPQHF
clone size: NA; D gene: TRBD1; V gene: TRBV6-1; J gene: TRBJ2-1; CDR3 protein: CASSEANDRGTYNEQFF
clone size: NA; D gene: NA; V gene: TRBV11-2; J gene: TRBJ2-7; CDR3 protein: CASSPPGQPYEQYF
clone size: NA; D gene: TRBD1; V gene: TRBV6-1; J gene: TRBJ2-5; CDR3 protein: CASRLQGRETQYF
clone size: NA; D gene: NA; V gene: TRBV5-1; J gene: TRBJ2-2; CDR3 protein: CASSPFAGSNTGELFF
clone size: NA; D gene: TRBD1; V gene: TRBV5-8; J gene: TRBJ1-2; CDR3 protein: CASSHSQGAGGYTF
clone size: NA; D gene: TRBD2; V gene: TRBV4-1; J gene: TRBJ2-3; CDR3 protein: CASSQEHSLLTSGSPIAQYF
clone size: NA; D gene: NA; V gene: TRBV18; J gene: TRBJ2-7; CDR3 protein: CASSPQRDNLPYEQYF
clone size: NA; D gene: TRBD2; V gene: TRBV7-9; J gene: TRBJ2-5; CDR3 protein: CASSVGLASGETQYF
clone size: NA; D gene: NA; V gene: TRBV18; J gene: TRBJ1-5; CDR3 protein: CASSPGKDSNQPQHF
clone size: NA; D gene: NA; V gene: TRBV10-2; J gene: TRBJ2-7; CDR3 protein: CASRVSGTYEQYF
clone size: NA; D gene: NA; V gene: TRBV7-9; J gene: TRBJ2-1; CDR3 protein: CASRGTAGNEQFF
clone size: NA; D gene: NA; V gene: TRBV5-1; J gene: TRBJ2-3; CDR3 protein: CASSLGTLTDTQYF
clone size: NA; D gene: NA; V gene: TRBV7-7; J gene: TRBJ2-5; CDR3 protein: CASSSHLAPQETQYF
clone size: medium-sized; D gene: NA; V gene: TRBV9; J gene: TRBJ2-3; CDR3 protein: CASSVGPPDTQYF
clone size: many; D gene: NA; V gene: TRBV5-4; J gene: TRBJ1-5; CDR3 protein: CASSQDPGGPQHF
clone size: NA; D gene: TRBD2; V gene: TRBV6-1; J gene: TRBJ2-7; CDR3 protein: CASRTSGRATEQYF
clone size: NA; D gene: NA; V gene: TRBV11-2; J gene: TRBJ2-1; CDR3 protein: CASSLLELYEQFF
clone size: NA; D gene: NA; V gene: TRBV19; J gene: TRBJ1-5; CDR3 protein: CASSIEDDQPQHF
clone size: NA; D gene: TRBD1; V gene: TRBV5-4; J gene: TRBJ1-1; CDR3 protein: CASSPTGSGEAFF
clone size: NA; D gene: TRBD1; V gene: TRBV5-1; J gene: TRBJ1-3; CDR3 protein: CASSSTQGARGNTIYF
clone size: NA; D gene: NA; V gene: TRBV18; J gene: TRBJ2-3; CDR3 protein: CASSSSRQDTQYF
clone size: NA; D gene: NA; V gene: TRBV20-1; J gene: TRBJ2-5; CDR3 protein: CSASGQETQYF
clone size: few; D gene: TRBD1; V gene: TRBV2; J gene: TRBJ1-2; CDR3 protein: CASSRTGAEGYTF
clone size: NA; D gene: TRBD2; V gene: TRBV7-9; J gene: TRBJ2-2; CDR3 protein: CASSLTSGNTGELFF
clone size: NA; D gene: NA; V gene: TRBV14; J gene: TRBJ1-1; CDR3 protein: CASSRRVAAMTSTEAFF
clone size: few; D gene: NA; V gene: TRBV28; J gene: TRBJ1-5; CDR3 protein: CASRSLLDWRVQPQHF
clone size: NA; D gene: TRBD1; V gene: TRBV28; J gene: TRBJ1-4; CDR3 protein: CASSLIPGQPEKLFF
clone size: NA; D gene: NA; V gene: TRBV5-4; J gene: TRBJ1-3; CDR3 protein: CASSPQTGGNTIYF
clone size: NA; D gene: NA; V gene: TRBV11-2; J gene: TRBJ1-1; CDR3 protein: CASSPGPANTEAFF
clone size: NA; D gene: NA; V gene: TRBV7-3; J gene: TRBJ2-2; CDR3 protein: CASSPDPNTGELFF
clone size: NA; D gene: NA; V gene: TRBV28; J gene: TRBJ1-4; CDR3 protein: CASSLLGREYEKLFF
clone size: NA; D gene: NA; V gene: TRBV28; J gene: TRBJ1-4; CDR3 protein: CASSRPTTNEKLFF
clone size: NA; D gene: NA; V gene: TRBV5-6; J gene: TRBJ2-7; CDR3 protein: CASSLVGDSYEQYF
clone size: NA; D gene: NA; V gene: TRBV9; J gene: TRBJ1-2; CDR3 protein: CASSVDSYGYTF
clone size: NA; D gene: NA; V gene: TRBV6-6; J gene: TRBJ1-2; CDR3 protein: CASSFQAATYGYTF
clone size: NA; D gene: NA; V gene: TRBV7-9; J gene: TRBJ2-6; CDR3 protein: CASSGRGTVSSGANVLTF
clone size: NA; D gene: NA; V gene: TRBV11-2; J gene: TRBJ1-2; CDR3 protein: CASSLDRGGADGYTF
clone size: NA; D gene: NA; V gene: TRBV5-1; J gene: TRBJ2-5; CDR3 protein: CASLTGTGEETQYF